This TCR beta chain derives from a study of shared clonotypes between healthy human individuals. Notes on the study in general: Naive subsets generally exceeded memory subsets in estimated richness. Naive CD4 clonotype sharing across a few donors was around 5%.

As concerns this clone: Its antigen remains unidentified.

CDR1 is SGHDN, CDR2 FVKESK, per germline. Trimming took off 2 bases at V and 1 base at J, with 12 bases between the two ends. The CDR3 is made up of 16 amino acids. TCRdb keeps only in-frame clones here, not all; method: immunoSEQ multiplex PCR. The sample has hundreds of thousands of clones, about 98% seen once. CD45RO negativity and positive selection for CCR7 defined naive CD8 cells, a population that excluded terminally differentiated effector memory CD45RA+ cells. The TCR sequence derives from a man aged 30 to 45 in good health. The chain joins TRBV14 to TRBJ2-1; D is perhaps TRBD2 (6 bases). The sequenced sample was naive CD8+ T cells sorted from blood. The CDR3 reads CASSQQAGWSYNEQFF. The CDR3 coding sequence is TGTGCCAGCAGCCAACAGGCGGGGTGGTCCTACAATGAGCAGTTCTTC.